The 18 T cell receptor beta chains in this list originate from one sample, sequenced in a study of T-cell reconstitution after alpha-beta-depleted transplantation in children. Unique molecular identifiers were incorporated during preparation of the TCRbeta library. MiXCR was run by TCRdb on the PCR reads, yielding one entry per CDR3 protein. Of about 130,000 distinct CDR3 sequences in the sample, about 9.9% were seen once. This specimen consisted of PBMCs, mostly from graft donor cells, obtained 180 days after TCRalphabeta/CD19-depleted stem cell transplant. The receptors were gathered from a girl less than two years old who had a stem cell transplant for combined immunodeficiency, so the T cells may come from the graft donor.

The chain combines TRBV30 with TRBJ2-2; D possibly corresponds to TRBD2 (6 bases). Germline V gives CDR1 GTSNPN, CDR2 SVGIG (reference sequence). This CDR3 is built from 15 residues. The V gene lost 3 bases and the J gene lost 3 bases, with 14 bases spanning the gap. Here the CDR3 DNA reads TGTGCCTGGAGCCAGGAGGGGCTAGACACCGGGGAGCTGTTTTTT. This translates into CAWSQEGLDTGELFF.

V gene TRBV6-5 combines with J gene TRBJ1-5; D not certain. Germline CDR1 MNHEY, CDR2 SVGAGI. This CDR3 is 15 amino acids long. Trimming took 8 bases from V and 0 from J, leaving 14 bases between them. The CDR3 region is CASPPPGVSNQPQHF. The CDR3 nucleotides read TGTGCCAGCCCCCCCCCGGGAGTTAGCAATCAGCCCCAGCATTTT.

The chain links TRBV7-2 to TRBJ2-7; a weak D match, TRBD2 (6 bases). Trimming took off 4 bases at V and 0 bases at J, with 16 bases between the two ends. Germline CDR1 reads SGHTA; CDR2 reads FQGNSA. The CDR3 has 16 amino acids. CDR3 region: CASSSRLVSSSYEQYF. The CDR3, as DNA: TGTGCCAGCAGCTCGAGACTAGTTTCAAGCTCCTACGAGCAGTACTTC.

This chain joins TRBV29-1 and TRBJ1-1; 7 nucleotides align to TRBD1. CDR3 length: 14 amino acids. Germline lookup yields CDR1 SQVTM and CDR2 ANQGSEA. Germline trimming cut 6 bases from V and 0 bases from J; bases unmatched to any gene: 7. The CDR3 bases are TGCAGCGTGGTTTACAGGGGCCTGAACACTGAAGCTTTCTTT. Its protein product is CSVVYRGLNTEAFF.

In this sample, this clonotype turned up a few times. CDR3 nucleotides: TGCAGTGCTCCCGGACAGACCATCTACGAGCAGTACTTC. Protein sequence: CSAPGQTIYEQYF. V and J are TRBV20-1 and TRBJ2-7; possibly TRBD1 for D (6 bases). Trimming left V 5 bases short and J 3 bases short, with 14 bases between. The CDR3 loop spans 13 amino acids. Germline V lookup: CDR1 DFQATT, CDR2 SNEGSKA (reference sequence).

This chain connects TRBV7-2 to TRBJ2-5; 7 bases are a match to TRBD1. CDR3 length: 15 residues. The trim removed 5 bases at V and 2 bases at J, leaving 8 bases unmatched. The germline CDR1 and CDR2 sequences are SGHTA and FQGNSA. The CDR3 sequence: CASSARTGIQETQYF. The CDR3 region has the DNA TGTGCCAGCAGCGCAAGGACAGGCATACAAGAGACCCAGTACTTC.

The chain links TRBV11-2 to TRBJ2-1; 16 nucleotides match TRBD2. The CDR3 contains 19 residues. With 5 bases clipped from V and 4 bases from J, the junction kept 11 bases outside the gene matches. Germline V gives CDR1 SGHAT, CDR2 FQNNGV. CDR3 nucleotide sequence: TGTGCCAGCAGCGCTCCGGGACTAGCGGGAGGGCCGCGGTACAATGAGCAGTTCTTC. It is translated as CASSAPGLAGGPRYNEQFF.

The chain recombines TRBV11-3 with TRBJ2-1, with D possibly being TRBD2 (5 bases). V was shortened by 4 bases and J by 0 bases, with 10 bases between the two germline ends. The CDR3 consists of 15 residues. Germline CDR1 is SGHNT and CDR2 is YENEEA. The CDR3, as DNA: TGTGCCAGCAGCTCGACCGCGGGCTCCTACAATGAGCAGTTCTTC. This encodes CASSSTAGSYNEQFF.

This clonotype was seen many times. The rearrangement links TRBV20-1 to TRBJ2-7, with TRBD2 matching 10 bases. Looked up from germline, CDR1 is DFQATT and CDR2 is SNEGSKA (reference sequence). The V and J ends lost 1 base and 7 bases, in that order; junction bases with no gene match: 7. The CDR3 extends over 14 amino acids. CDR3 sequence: CSARVWLAGEEQYF. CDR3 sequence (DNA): TGCAGTGCTAGAGTATGGCTAGCGGGAGAGGAGCAGTACTTC.

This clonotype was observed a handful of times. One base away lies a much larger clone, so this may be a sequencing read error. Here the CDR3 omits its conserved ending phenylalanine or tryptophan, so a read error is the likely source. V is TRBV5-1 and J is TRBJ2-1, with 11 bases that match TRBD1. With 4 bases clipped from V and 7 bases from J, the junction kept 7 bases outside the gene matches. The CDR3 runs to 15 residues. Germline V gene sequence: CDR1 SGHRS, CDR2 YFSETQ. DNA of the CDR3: TGCGCCAGCAGCGAAGGACAGGGGGCGCGTAATGAGCAGTTCCTC. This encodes CASSEGQGARNEQFL.

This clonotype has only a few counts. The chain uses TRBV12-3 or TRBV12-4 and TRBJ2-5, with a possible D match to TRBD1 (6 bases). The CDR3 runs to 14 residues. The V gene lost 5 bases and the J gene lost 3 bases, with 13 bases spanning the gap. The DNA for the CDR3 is TGTGCCAGCAGTCCACGGACAGCTGAAGAGACCCAGTACTTC. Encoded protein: CASSPRTAEETQYF.

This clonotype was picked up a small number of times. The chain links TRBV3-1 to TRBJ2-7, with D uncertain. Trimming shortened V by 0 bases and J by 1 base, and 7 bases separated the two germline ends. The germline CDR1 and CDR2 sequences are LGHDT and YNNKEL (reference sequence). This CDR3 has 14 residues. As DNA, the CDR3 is TGTGCCAGCAGCCAAGATACCCAGTCCTACGAGCAGTACTTC. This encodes CASSQDTQSYEQYF.

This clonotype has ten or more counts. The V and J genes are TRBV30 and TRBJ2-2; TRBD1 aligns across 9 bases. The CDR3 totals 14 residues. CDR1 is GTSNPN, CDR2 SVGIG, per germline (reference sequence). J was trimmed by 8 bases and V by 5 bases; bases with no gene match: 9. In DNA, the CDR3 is TGTGCCTGGCACAGGGGGCCAGAGGTGGGGGAGCTGTTTTTT. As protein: CAWHRGPEVGELFF.

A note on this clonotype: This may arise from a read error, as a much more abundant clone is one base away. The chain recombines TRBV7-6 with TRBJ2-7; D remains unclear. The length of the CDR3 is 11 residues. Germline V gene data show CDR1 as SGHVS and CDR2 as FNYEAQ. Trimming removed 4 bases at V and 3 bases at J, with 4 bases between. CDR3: CASSSFYEQYF. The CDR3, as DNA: TGTGCCAGCAGCTCCTTCTACGAGCAGTACTTC.

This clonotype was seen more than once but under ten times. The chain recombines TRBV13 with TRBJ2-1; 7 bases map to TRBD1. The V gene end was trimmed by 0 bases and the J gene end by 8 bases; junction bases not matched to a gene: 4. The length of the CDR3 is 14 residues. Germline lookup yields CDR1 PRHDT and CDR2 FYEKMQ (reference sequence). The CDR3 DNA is TGTGCCAGCAGCTTAGGTAAGGGGGCGGATGAGCAGTTCTTC. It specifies CASSLGKGADEQFF.

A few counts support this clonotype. Here the CDR3 DNA reads TGCAGTGCTAGAGATCTAGGGACAGCAAATGGCTACACCTTC. Translating it yields CSARDLGTANGYTF. The gene calls are TRBV20-1 and TRBJ1-2, with TRBD1 matching 7 bases. This CDR3 has 14 amino acids. Germline V gives CDR1 DFQATT, CDR2 SNEGSKA (reference sequence). V was clipped by 0 bases and J by 6 bases; unmatched bases: 7.

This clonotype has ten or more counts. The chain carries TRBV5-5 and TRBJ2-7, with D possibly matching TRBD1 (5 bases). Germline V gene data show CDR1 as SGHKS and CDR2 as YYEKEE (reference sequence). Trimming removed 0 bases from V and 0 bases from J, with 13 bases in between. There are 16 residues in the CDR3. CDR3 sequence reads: CASSLEDRYYSYEQYF. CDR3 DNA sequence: TGTGCCAGCAGCTTGGAAGACAGATATTACTCCTACGAGCAGTACTTC.

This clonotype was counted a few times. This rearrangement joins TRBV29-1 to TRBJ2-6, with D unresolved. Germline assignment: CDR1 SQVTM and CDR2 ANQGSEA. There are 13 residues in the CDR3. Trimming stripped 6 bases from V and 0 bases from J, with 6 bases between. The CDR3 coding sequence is TGCAGCGTGTGGATCTCTGGGGCCAACGTCCTGACTTTC. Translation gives CSVWISGANVLTF.